One and the same sample provided the 27 T cell receptor beta chains below, sequenced in a study of cytomegalovirus exposure and HLA in healthy donors (dated by TCRdb to the late 2010s). Libraries came from the immunoSEQ multiplex PCR assay. The multiplex PCR relied on a mix of 60 forward primers for TCR Vbeta segments and 13 reverse primers for TCR Jbeta segments. TCRdb holds this immuneACCESS table with in-frame rearrangements only. Some clones are missing; in checked studies, unresolved V genes explain under half, and the rest has no known cause. Within this sample are about 200,000 clones, with 82% of them counted one time only. In total, the top ten clones hold 6.5% of the sample. The specimen sequenced was PBMCs. The receptors here all came from a woman aged 50 to 60 in good health and CMV-seropositive.

This clone was seen just once. V is TRBV4-1 and J is TRBJ1-4; 7 bases align to TRBD1. V shed 1 base, J shed 5 bases, and the junction held 7 bases outside the gene matches. The CDR3 runs to 16 residues. The germline V gene encodes CDR1 MGHRA and CDR2 YSYEKL. CDR3 amino acids: CASSQATGVTNEKLFF. The DNA of the CDR3 is TGCGCCAGCAGCCAAGCTACAGGGGTGACAAATGAAAAACTGTTTTTT.

The J gene is TRBJ1-1, the V gene TRBV27, with D maybe TRBD1 (6 bases). Germline V gene data show CDR1 as MNHEY and CDR2 as SMNVEV (reference sequence). The CDR3 length is 18 residues. V was trimmed by 4 bases and J by 0 bases, leaving 21 bases between them. The CDR3 nucleotides are TGTGCCAGCAGTTGGACCTGGACAGTGCAACTTATGAACACTGAAGCTTTCTTT. It yields the protein CASSWTWTVQLMNTEAFF.

The genes are TRBV2 and TRBJ1-2; D not resolved. Trimming left V 6 bases short and J 8 bases short, with 13 bases between. This CDR3 is 12 amino acids long. CDR1 is SNHLY and CDR2 is FYNNEI in the germline V gene. The CDR3 reads CASSPTTTGYTF. The CDR3 DNA sequence: TGTGCCAGCAGCCCCACTACTACCGGCTACACCTTC.

The V call is TRBV19, the J call TRBJ1-1; tentative D call: TRBD1 (6 bases). Deletions cut 10 bases from V and 3 bases from J, with 15 bases between. Germline V gene lookup returns CDR1 LNHDA and CDR2 SQIVND (reference sequence). The CDR3 runs to 13 residues. CDR3 in DNA: TGTGCCACCCACAGGGTGGGGTACACTGAAGCTTTCTTT. It yields the protein CATHRVGYTEAFF.

The gene calls are TRBV28 and TRBJ1-5; 11 bases align to TRBD1. Per the germline V gene, CDR1 is MDHEN and CDR2 is SYDVKM. The CDR3 length is 18 residues. Trimming at V came to 5 bases and at J to 0 bases, leaving 9 bases not matched to a gene. The CDR3 sequence: CASSLLDRGLYSNQPQHF. CDR3 DNA sequence: TGTGCCAGCAGTCTCTTGGACAGGGGGCTCTATAGCAATCAGCCCCAGCATTTT.

This clone appeared a single time. This sequence joins TRBV7-2 and TRBJ2-7, with 7 nucleotides matching TRBD1. CDR3 length: 15 residues. J gave up 3 bases and V 4 bases, and 9 bases lay outside the gene matches. Germline V gene lookup returns CDR1 SGHTA and CDR2 FQGNSA. As DNA, the CDR3 is TGTGCCAGCAGCTCGGACGGGACAGAGTTCTACGAGCAGTACTTC. This translates into CASSSDGTEFYEQYF.

This chain uses TRBV7-8 with TRBJ2-5; 7 bases map to TRBD1. The germline V gene encodes CDR1 SGHVS and CDR2 FQNEAQ. V was clipped by 5 bases and J by 4 bases; unmatched bases: 10. This CDR3 is built from 15 residues. CDR3 bases: TGTGCCAGCAGCATCCGACAGGGCCCATCAGAGACCCAGTACTTC. This translates into CASSIRQGPSETQYF.

The chain employs TRBV27 and TRBJ2-3; 8 bases align to TRBD2. Germline V gene lookup returns CDR1 MNHEY and CDR2 SMNVEV (reference sequence). The CDR3 length is 13 residues. V lost 8 bases and J lost 4; bases outside the gene matches: 5. Written as DNA, the CDR3 is TGTGCCAGCGCCCGGCGGGAGGCAGATACGCAGTATTTT. This sequence encodes CASARREADTQYF.

The chain couples TRBV5-1 to TRBJ1-2; 8 bases line up with TRBD1. The CDR3 loop spans 16 amino acids. The germline gives CDR1 SGHRS, CDR2 YFSETQ. After removal of 0 bases from V and 1 base from J, the junction contained 5 bases not matched to a gene. The CDR3 DNA reads as TGCGCCAGCAGCTTGGCTGGACAGGGTGATAACTATGGCTACACCTTC. Translated: CASSLAGQGDNYGYTF.

CDR3 DNA sequence: TGTGCCAGCAGCCCCCGTCGGTTGGGGGGAGTGAACACTGAAGCTTTCTTT. This codes for CASSPRRLGGVNTEAFF. The chain joins TRBV7-2 to TRBJ1-1; D possibly corresponds to TRBD1 (5 bases). The CDR3 is made up of 17 amino acids. The V and J ends lost 5 bases and 0 bases respectively, with 19 bases between them. Per germline, CDR1 SGHTA and CDR2 FQGNSA.

This chain links TRBV5-1 with TRBJ2-1, with TRBD2 matching over 11 bases. V lost 4 bases and J lost 6; bases outside the gene matches: 6. The germline V gene encodes CDR1 SGHRS and CDR2 YFSETQ. The length of the CDR3 is 15 residues. The CDR3 nucleotides read TGCGCCAGCAGCCCCTCGACTAGCGGGGTCAATGAGCAGTTCTTC. It specifies CASSPSTSGVNEQFF.

This chain connects TRBV28 to TRBJ2-3, with 7 bases fitting TRBD1. V dropped 5 bases and J dropped 0; count of bases not matched to a gene: 5. Germline V gives CDR1 MDHEN, CDR2 SYDVKM. The CDR3 sequence is 15 residues long. CDR3 protein: CASSPGQMSTDTQYF. In nucleotides, the CDR3 is TGTGCCAGCAGTCCGGGACAGATGAGCACAGATACGCAGTATTTT.

This sequence joins TRBV19 and TRBJ1-5; D is perhaps TRBD1 (6 bases). V lost 3 bases, J lost 0 bases, and 9 bases lay in between. The CDR3 contains 15 residues. Germline V lookup: CDR1 LNHDA, CDR2 SQIVND (reference sequence). CDR3 amino acids: CASSIGQPSNQPQHF. The CDR3 nucleotides read TGTGCCAGTAGTATCGGACAGCCTAGCAATCAGCCCCAGCATTTT.

The chain has TRBV29-1 and TRBJ2-7; TRBD1 aligns across 10 bases. Germline lookup yields CDR1 SQVTM and CDR2 ANQGSEA. The CDR3 runs to 15 residues. The ends lost 4 bases at V and 1 base at J; junction bases unmatched: 7. The CDR3 loop reads CSVGEPGQGSYEQYF. Written as DNA, the CDR3 is TGCAGCGTTGGAGAGCCGGGACAGGGGTCCTACGAGCAGTACTTC.

This chain joins TRBV7-9 and TRBJ2-7; weak D call: TRBD2 (5 bases). The V gene's germline CDR1 is SEHNR and CDR2 FQNEAQ (reference sequence). Trimming shortened V by 3 bases and J by 5 bases, and 14 bases separated the two germline ends. The CDR3 runs to 14 residues. The DNA for the CDR3 is TGTGCCAGCAGCTTGGAACTAGGGAGCCACGAGCAGTACTTC. Its protein product is CASSLELGSHEQYF.

The chain's CDR3 is CAIRPGTGAGEQYF. The CDR3 DNA is TGTGCCATCAGACCCGGGACAGGGGCTGGCGAGCAGTACTTC. The V call is TRBV10-3, the J call TRBJ2-7; TRBD1 matches 10 bases. The CDR3 has 14 residues. V shed 6 bases, J shed 6 bases, and the junction held 8 bases outside the gene matches. Germline V lookup: CDR1 ENHRY, CDR2 SYGVKD.

The rearrangement uses TRBV6-1 and TRBJ1-2, with a possible D match to TRBD1 (6 bases). With 1 base removed from V and 8 bases from J, the gap between germline ends came to 14 bases. CDR3 size: 14 residues. Germline V gene data show CDR1 as MNHNS and CDR2 as SASEGT. In DNA, the CDR3 is TGTGCCAGCAGTGAAGGAGGGGGAACTTACGGCTACACCTTC. It encodes CASSEGGGTYGYTF.

The gene calls are TRBV6-4 and TRBJ2-5, with a tentative D call TRBD2 (6 bases). This CDR3 has 16 residues. Deletions cut 5 bases from V and 5 bases from J, with 21 bases between. CDR1 is MRHNA and CDR2 is SNTAGT in the germline V gene. CDR3 protein: CASSLNRDSLGETQYF. In DNA, the CDR3 is TGTGCCAGCAGTTTGAACCGGGACTCGCTAGGGGAGACCCAGTACTTC.

Comments on this clone: One junction end does not reproduce the germline sequence, and a read error may be involved. The rearrangement uses TRBV5-1 and TRBJ2-5; D is perhaps TRBD1 (6 bases). The CDR3 length is 15 residues. The germline V gene has CDR1 SGHRS and CDR2 YFSETQ. The CDR3 spells CASGLNGQIQETQYF. The CDR3 DNA sequence: TGCGCCAGCGGCTTGAATGGACAGATCCAAGAGACCCAGTACTTC.

The table lists this clone with a count of one. The junction departs from germline at one end; a sequencing error may be responsible. Within the sample, other DNA sequences also encode this same CDR3. J is TRBJ1-1 and V is TRBV7-9; no reliable D call. Germline V gene sequence: CDR1 SEHNR, CDR2 FQNEAQ (reference sequence). CDR3 length: 14 residues. The CDR3 sequence: CASSLVGENTEAFF. CDR3 DNA: TGTGCCAGCAGCTTAGTCGGGGAGAACACTGAAGCCTTCTTT.

The V call is TRBV2, the J call TRBJ2-7; D is possibly TRBD1 (5 bases). Germline CDR1 and CDR2: SNHLY and FYNNEI. The CDR3 is 14 amino acids. V was clipped by 4 bases and J by 4 bases, with 14 bases between them. The DNA for the CDR3 is TGTGCCAGCAGTGGTCAGGGCCCGAGGTACGAGCAGTACTTC. This gives the protein CASSGQGPRYEQYF.

The chain carries TRBV7-9 and TRBJ2-7; 11 bases map to TRBD2. With V trimmed by 2 bases and J by 4 bases, 10 bases remained unmatched. Germline CDR1 and CDR2: SEHNR and FQNEAQ (reference sequence). The CDR3 is 17 residues long. CDR3 nucleotide sequence: TGTGCCAGCAGCTTATCCGGTCGACTAGCGGGGAAGTACGAGCAGTACTTC. It is translated as CASSLSGRLAGKYEQYF.

This sequence joins TRBV7-2 and TRBJ1-2, with TRBD1 matching over 11 bases. CDR1 and CDR2 from the germline V gene are SGHTA and FQGNSA. Losses at the gene ends were 6 bases for V and 2 bases for J; bases not matched to a gene: 2. The CDR3 contains 14 residues. CDR3 bases: TGTGCCAGCAGTTGGGACAGGGGGAACTATGGCTACACCTTC. It translates to CASSWDRGNYGYTF.

V is TRBV6-5 and J is TRBJ1-1; D unclear. CDR1 and CDR2 (germline): MNHEY, SVGAGI. With 5 bases removed from V and 3 bases from J, the gap between germline ends came to 10 bases. The CDR3 runs to 13 residues. As DNA, the CDR3 is TGTGCCAGCAGTCGGAGGGAGGACACTGAAGCTTTCTTT. It translates to CASSRREDTEAFF.

The rearrangement uses TRBV4-1 and TRBJ2-7, with D tentatively TRBD2 (5 bases). The germline V gene has CDR1 MGHRA and CDR2 YSYEKL. The CDR3 has 14 residues. V was cut by 4 bases and J by 0 bases, with 10 bases left in between. The CDR3 here is CASSLDLSSYEQYF. The CDR3 DNA is TGCGCCAGCAGCCTGGACTTGTCCTCCTACGAGCAGTACTTC.

J is TRBJ1-2 and V is TRBV28; D uncertain. Trimming shortened V by 7 bases and J by 0 bases, and 15 bases separated the two germline ends. From germline, CDR1 is MDHEN and CDR2 SYDVKM. The CDR3 is 15 amino acids. In DNA form, the CDR3 reads TGTGCCAGCACCCCCGTTGGACTCTCTAACTATGGCTACACCTTC. Its protein is CASTPVGLSNYGYTF.

CDR3 residues: CASSNPSGSHFETQYF. The CDR3 DNA reads as TGTGCCAGCAGTAACCCCAGCGGGAGTCATTTCGAGACCCAGTACTTC. This chain links TRBV2 with TRBJ2-5; 8 bases match TRBD2. Germline CDR1 SNHLY, CDR2 FYNNEI. The CDR3 runs 16 residues. Germline trimming cut 5 bases from V and 5 bases from J; bases unmatched to any gene: 13.